This T cell receptor (beta chain) was retrieved from a study of blood T cell repertoires in COVID-19. Study overall: From T cells, B-cell-depleted T cells, or PBMCs came the material, which was cDNA or gDNA.

Trimming shortened V by 1 base and J by 4 bases, and 7 bases separated the two germline ends. The CDR3 covers 13 residues. Sequenced by immunoSEQ multiplex PCR; TCRdb stores in-frame clones only, minus some. The data hold 85,000 to 100,000 clones, with 90% observed a single time. The sample consisted of peripheral blood. This clonotype originated in a man aged 60 to 75 with acute or convalescent COVID-19. This chain uses TRBV12-3 or TRBV12-4 with TRBJ1-1; tentatively, D is TRBD1 (6 bases). CDR3 protein: CASSLEGGTEAFF. The CDR3 DNA reads TGTGCCAGCAGTTTAGAAGGGGGCACTGAAGCTTTCTTT.